Listed below are T cell receptor beta chains from one sample, sequenced in a study of neurological immune-mediated disorders. TCRdb called the 5' RACE reads again in MiXCR, with one record for every CDR3 protein. The repertoire consists of about 55,000 distinct CDR3 sequences, with around 3.8% occurring once and the leading ten covering about 2%. The specimen sequenced was CD4+ T cells from blood. The receptor source for this set is a middle-aged woman with multiple sclerosis. Each CDR3 is given without its conserved first and last residue. Fields, in order: V gene, CDR3 protein.

>TRBV6-5
ASSPGLAYSEQF
>TRBV20-1
SARSLRVAGTTYEQY
>TRBV5-1
ASSLSQGADTQY
>TRBV5-1
ASSLIGDSPLH
>TRBV28
ASSSTGTSGALYEQY
>TRBV28
ASRLSWNEAF
>TRBV11-2
ASSPRATSGNEQF
>TRBV12-3/TRBV12-4
ASSPGWDSPLH
>TRBV10-1
AIHGGRGNTEAF
>TRBV20-1
SASHDQSREPQH
>TRBV5-1
ASSARTGETEAF
>TRBV5-1
ASSQSSGFLTDTQY